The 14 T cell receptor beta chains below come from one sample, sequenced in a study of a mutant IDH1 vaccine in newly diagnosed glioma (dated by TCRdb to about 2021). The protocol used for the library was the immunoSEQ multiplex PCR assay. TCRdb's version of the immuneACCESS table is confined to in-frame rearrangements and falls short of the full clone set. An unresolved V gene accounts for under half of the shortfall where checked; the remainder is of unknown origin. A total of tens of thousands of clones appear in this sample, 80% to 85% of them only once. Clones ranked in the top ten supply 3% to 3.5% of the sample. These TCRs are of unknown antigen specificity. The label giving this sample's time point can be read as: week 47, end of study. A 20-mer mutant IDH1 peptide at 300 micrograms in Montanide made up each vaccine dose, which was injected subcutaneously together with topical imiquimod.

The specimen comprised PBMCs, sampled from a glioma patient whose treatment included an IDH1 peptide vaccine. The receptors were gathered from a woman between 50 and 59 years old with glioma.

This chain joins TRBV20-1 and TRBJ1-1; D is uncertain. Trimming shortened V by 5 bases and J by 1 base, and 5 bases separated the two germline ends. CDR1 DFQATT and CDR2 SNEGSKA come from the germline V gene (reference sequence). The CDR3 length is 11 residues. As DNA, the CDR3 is TGCAGTGCTCCAGAGAACACTGAAGCTTTCTTT. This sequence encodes CSAPENTEAFF.

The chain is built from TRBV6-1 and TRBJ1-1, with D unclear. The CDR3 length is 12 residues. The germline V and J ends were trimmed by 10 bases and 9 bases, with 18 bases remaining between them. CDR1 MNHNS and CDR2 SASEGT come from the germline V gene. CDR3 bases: TGTGCCACCTACTCATCCACACTGAAAGCTTTCTTT. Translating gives CATYSSTLKAFF.

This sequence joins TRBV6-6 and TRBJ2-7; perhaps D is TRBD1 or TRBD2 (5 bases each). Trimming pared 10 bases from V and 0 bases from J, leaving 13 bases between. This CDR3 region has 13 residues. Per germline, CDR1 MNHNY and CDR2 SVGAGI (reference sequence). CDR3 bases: TGTGCCACCCGACCAGGGAGCTCCTACGAGCAGTACTTC. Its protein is CATRPGSSYEQYF.

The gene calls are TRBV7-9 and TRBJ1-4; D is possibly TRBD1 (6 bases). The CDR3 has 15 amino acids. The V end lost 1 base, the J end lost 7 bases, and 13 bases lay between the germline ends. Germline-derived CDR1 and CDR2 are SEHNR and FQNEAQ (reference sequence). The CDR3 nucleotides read TGTGCCAGCAGCTTAGTGGGGGCGAAGGGTGAAAAACTGTTTTTT. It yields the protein CASSLVGAKGEKLFF.

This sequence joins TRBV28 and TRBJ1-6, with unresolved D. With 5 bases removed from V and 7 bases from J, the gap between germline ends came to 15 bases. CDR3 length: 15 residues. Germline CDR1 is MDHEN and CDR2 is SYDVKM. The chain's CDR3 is CASSLGNRLNSPLHF. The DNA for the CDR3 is TGTGCCAGCAGTCTGGGTAACAGACTAAATTCACCCCTCCACTTT.

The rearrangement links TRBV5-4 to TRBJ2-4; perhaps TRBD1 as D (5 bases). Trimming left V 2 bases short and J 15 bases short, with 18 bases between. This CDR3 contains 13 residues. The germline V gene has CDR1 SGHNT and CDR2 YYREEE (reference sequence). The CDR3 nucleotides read TGTGCCAGCAGCTTAACTGGACACCCGTATGTGTACTTC. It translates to CASSLTGHPYVYF.

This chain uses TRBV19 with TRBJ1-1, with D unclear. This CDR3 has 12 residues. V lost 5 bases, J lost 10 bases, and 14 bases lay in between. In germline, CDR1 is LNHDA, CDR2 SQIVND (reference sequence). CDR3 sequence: CASSSFGKSAFF. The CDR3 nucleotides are TGTGCCAGTAGTTCATTCGGGAAATCAGCTTTCTTT.

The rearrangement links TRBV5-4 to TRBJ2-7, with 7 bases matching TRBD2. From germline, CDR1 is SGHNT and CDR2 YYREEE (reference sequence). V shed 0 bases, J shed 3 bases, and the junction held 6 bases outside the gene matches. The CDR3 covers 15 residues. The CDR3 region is CASSLGRGNHYEQYF. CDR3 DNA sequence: TGTGCCAGCAGCTTGGGGCGGGGGAATCACTACGAGCAGTACTTC.

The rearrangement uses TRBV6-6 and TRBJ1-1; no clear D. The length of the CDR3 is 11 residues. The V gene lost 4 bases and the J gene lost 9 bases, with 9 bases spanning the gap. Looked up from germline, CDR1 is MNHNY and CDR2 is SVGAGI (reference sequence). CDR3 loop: CASSSSIKAFF. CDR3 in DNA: TGTGCCAGCAGTTCTTCAATTAAAGCTTTCTTT.

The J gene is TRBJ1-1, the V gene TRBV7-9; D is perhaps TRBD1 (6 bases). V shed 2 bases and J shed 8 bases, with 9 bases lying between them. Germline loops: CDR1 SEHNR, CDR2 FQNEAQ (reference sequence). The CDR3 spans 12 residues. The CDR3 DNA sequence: TGTGCCAGCAGCTTAAGGGGGGCCGAAGCTTTCTTT. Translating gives CASSLRGAEAFF.

CDR3 loop: CASGVGTPTYNEQFF. CDR3 sequence (DNA): TGTGCCAGCGGCGTCGGGACACCCACCTACAATGAGCAGTTCTTC. The chain combines TRBV6-5 with TRBJ2-1; tentatively, D is TRBD1 (6 bases). Germline CDR1 MNHEY, CDR2 SVGAGI. Between the trimmed V and J ends, which lost 8 bases and 2 bases, there was a span of 16 bases. The CDR3 extends over 15 amino acids.

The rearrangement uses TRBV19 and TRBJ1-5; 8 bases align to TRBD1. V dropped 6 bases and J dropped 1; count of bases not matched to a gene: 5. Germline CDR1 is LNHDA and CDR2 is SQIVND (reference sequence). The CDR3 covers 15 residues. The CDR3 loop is CASRTNRGSNQPQHF. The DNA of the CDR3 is TGTGCCAGTAGGACCAACAGGGGGAGCAATCAGCCCCAGCATTTT.

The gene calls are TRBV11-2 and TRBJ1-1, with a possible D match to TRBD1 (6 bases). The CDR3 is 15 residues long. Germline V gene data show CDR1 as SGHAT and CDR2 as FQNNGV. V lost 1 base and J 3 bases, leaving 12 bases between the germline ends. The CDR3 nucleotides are TGTGCCAGCAGCTTAGGAGGGGGGGGATACACTGAAGCTTTCTTT. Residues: CASSLGGGGYTEAFF.

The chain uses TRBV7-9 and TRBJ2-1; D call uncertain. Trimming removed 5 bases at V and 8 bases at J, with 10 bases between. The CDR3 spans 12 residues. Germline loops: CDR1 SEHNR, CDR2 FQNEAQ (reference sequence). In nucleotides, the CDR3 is TGTGCCAGCAGCGCCGATGCGGATGAGCAGTTCTTC. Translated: CASSADADEQFF.